Listed here are 17 T cell receptor beta chains from one sample, sequenced in a study of shared clonotypes between healthy human individuals. Measured with immunoSEQ multiplex PCR; TCRdb has only the in-frame clones, and not every one. The data hold 2.5 million or so clones, with around 94% observed a single time. The specimen was naive CD4+ T cells sorted from blood. As to subset: CD45RA+ positively selected. These receptor sequences come from a man aged 18 to 29 in good health.

This sequence joins TRBV6-6 and TRBJ1-4; 7 positions match TRBD1. The germline V gene has CDR1 MNHNY and CDR2 SVGAGI (reference sequence). The junction had 17 bases not matched to a gene; V was cut back by 11 bases and J by 8 bases. The CDR3 is made up of 15 amino acids. CDR3 DNA: TGTGCCGTCAGGGACAGCCGTACGACGGTAGAAAAACTGTTTTTT. The encoded protein is CAVRDSRTTVEKLFF.

This chain uses TRBV11-2 with TRBJ2-7; tentatively, D is TRBD2 (6 bases). Deletions cut 5 bases from V and 3 bases from J, with 11 bases between. CDR1 and CDR2 from the germline V gene are SGHAT and FQNNGV. CDR3 length: 13 residues. The CDR3 DNA reads TGTGCCAGCAGCCACCTTAGCGGCTACGAGCAGTACTTC. Residues: CASSHLSGYEQYF.

This clone was counted a few times. This sample also contains other DNA sequences that code for the same CDR3. The chain combines TRBV9 with TRBJ1-3; D is uncertain. The V end lost 0 bases, the J end lost 0 bases, and 4 bases lay between the germline ends. Germline CDR1 SGDLS, CDR2 YYNGEE. This CDR3 contains 14 residues. In DNA, the CDR3 is TGTGCCAGCAGCGTAGGGGTCTCTGGAAACACCATATATTTT. This translates into CASSVGVSGNTIYF.

The chain joins TRBV5-6 to TRBJ2-3, with 8 bases identical to TRBD2. V lost 2 bases, J lost 4 bases, and 9 bases stayed unmatched. Germline CDR1 and CDR2: SGHDT and YYEEEE. The CDR3 consists of 16 residues. The CDR3: CASSFGAAGEADTQYF. CDR3 DNA: TGTGCCAGCAGCTTCGGGGCAGCGGGAGAGGCAGATACGCAGTATTTT.

This chain joins TRBV19 and TRBJ2-2, with TRBD1 matching over 8 bases. Germline CDR1 and CDR2: LNHDA and SQIVND (reference sequence). The CDR3 length is 14 residues. Trimming cost V 6 bases and J 7 bases; bases outside gene matches: 7. The CDR3 DNA reads TGTGCCAGTAGCGGACAGGGCGGGATCGGGGAGCTGTTTTTT. Amino acids: CASSGQGGIGELFF.

Comments on this clone: Additional DNA sequences in this sample encode the identical CDR3. The genes are TRBV6-5 and TRBJ1-1; D gene unclear. The germline V gene encodes CDR1 MNHEY and CDR2 SVGAGI. V was cut by 0 bases and J by 1 base, with 6 bases left in between. The CDR3 spans 14 residues. DNA of the CDR3: TGTGCCAGCAGTTACTCGACCAGGAACACTGAAGCTTTCTTT. Protein product: CASSYSTRNTEAFF.

Worth noting for this clone: The same CDR3 is also encoded by other DNA sequences in this sample. The CDR3 DNA is TGCGCCAGCAGCCAAGTGCGGAATGAAAAACTGTTTTTT. This encodes CASSQVRNEKLFF. J is TRBJ1-4 and V is TRBV4-1; no clear D. Germline-derived CDR1 and CDR2 are MGHRA and YSYEKL. V lost 1 base, J lost 5 bases, and 5 bases lay in between. This CDR3 is built from 13 residues.

This sequence joins TRBV7-2 and TRBJ2-7; D perhaps matches TRBD2 (6 bases). Trimming shortened V by 1 base and J by 4 bases, and 23 bases separated the two germline ends. Germline CDR1 and CDR2: SGHTA and FQGNSA. CDR3 length: 18 residues. CDR3 DNA sequence: TGTGCCAGCAGCTTAGTAACCCAACGACTAGAAGGGGTTTACGAGCAGTACTTC. Its translation: CASSLVTQRLEGVYEQYF.

The genes are TRBV29-1 and TRBJ1-1, with D perhaps matching TRBD1 (5 bases). Germline CDR1 reads SQVTM; CDR2 reads ANQGSEA. V was cut by 2 bases and J by 1 base, with 11 bases left in between. The CDR3 runs 14 residues. The CDR3 region is CSVEKQVRNTEAFF. For the CDR3, the DNA is TGCAGCGTTGAAAAACAGGTCCGGAACACTGAAGCTTTCTTT.

As concerns this clone: This sample includes further DNA sequences coding for the same CDR3. CDR3 bases: TGTGCCAGCAGCTTAGATGGCTATAGCAATCAGCCCCAGCATTTT. It translates to CASSLDGYSNQPQHF. The rearrangement uses TRBV11-2 and TRBJ1-5, with D unclear. V lost 0 bases and J lost 0, with 6 bases in between. This CDR3 has 15 amino acids. Germline V gives CDR1 SGHAT, CDR2 FQNNGV.

J is TRBJ2-1 and V is TRBV9; D is undetermined. Trimming cost V 0 bases and J 0 bases, with 10 bases left between them. The CDR3 length is 16 residues. Germline lookup yields CDR1 SGDLS and CDR2 YYNGEE. The chain's CDR3 is CASSVVDRSSYNEQFF. The DNA for the CDR3 is TGTGCCAGCAGCGTAGTGGACCGTAGCTCCTACAATGAGCAGTTCTTC. The full variable domain, completed using reference TRBV9 and TRBJ2-1, is DSGVTQTPKHLITATGQRVTLRCSPRSGDLSVYWYQQSLDQGLQFLIQYYNGEERAKGNILERFSAQQFPDLHSELNLSSLELGDSALYFCASSVVDRSSYNEQFFGPGTRLTVL.

The rearrangement uses TRBV30 and TRBJ2-1, with D unresolved. The CDR3 covers 12 residues. The germline V and J ends were trimmed by 0 bases and 9 bases, with 9 bases remaining between them. Germline CDR1 is GTSNPN and CDR2 is SVGIG (reference sequence). The CDR3 nucleotides read TGTGCCTGGAGTGTAATGAGTACTGAGCAGTTCTTC. Translation gives CAWSVMSTEQFF.

This chain uses TRBV19 with TRBJ2-1, with 9 bases identical to TRBD1. Germline CDR1 is LNHDA and CDR2 is SQIVND (reference sequence). The CDR3 extends over 15 amino acids. V lost 6 bases to trimming and J lost 6 bases; unmatched junction nucleotides: 9. The chain's CDR3 is CASSRQGVGGNEQFF. The CDR3 bases are TGTGCCAGTAGCAGACAGGGGGTGGGAGGCAATGAGCAGTTCTTC.

This chain links TRBV2 with TRBJ2-2; tentative D call: TRBD1 (5 bases). Between the trimmed V and J ends, which lost 10 bases and 0 bases, there was a span of 15 bases. This CDR3 has 15 residues. From germline, CDR1 is SNHLY and CDR2 FYNNEI. The CDR3 coding sequence is TGTGCCACCCCCTTGGCGACAGCGAACACCGGGGAGCTGTTTTTT. Protein: CATPLATANTGELFF. Combining the CDR3 with reference TRBV2 and TRBJ2-2 gives the whole variable domain EPEVTQTPSHQVTQMGQEVILRCVPISNHLYFYWYRQILGQKVEFLVSFYNNEISEKSEIFDDQFSVERPDGSNFTLKIRSTKLEDSAMYFCATPLATANTGELFFGEGSRLTVL.

This clone was detected a few times. V and J are TRBV6-1 and TRBJ1-5; unclear D gene. This CDR3 has 15 residues. V lost 6 bases and J lost 0, with 12 bases in between. CDR1 MNHNS and CDR2 SASEGT come from the germline V gene. The chain's CDR3 is CASRSTSLSNQPQHF. The CDR3 bases are TGTGCCAGCAGGTCCACAAGCCTTAGCAATCAGCCCCAGCATTTT.

CDR3 in amino acids: CASSPGRDHYEQYF. CDR3 in DNA: TGTGCCAGCTCACCAGGACGGGACCACTACGAGCAGTACTTC. The chain carries TRBV18 and TRBJ2-7; D possibly uses TRBD1 or TRBD2 (5 bases each). Germline CDR1 and CDR2: KGHSH and LQKENI. Trimming cost V 2 bases and J 3 bases, with 11 bases left between them. The CDR3 covers 14 residues.

In DNA, the CDR3 is TGTGCCAGCGGGACTACAGGGTACCAAGAGACCCAGTACTTC. Translation: CASGTTGYQETQYF. V and J are TRBV7-6 and TRBJ2-5, with a weak D call TRBD2 (7 bases). Germline lookup yields CDR1 SGHVS and CDR2 FNYEAQ. This CDR3 spans 14 amino acids. V lost 8 bases and J 0 bases, leaving 13 bases between the germline ends. The variable domain in full, completed from reference TRBV7-6 and TRBJ2-5, reads GAGVSQSPRYKVTKRGQDVALRCDPISGHVSLYWYRQALGQGPEFLTYFNYEAQQDKSGLPNDRFSAERPEGSISTLTIQRTEQRDSAMYRCASGTTGYQETQYFGPGTRLLVL.